One sample yielded the 30 T cell receptor beta chains listed below, sequenced in a study of T cell repertoires in cytomegalovirus infection. In TCRdb, the reads were re-called with MiXCR into one record per CDR3 protein. This table has around 110,000 distinct CDR3 sequences, 10% appearing once. Antigens of these TCRs are unknown. Sequencing input: PBMCs, sequenced either directly or after in vitro stimulation (not recorded which). The receptors derive from a human donor in good health (CMV status not recorded). Some clones in this sample may be carry-over from other donors' samples.

This clonotype was counted many times. The chain couples TRBV7-2 to TRBJ2-5; TRBD1 matches 8 bases. Per the germline V gene, CDR1 is SGHTA and CDR2 is FQGNSA. The CDR3 sequence is 15 residues long. V dropped 1 base and J dropped 3; count of bases not matched to a gene: 4. In nucleotides, the CDR3 is TGTGCCAGCAGCTTAGGTAACAGGGGGAAAGAGACCCAGTACTTC. This codes for CASSLGNRGKETQYF.

There are many counts of this clonotype. The chain recombines TRBV7-6 with TRBJ1-4; D possibly corresponds to TRBD1 (6 bases). Trimming cost V 0 bases and J 5 bases, with 16 bases left between them. There are 17 residues in the CDR3. Germline CDR1 reads SGHVS; CDR2 reads FNYEAQ. The CDR3 loop reads CASSLASRGGLNEKLFF. The CDR3 DNA sequence: TGTGCCAGCAGCTTAGCGTCTCGGGGGGGCTTGAATGAAAAACTGTTTTTT.

J is TRBJ2-5 and V is TRBV15, with D uncertain. CDR3 size: 13 residues. V lost 3 bases and J 5 bases, leaving 10 bases between the germline ends. Germline lookup yields CDR1 LNHNV and CDR2 YYDKDF (reference sequence). The CDR3 bases are TGTGCCACCAGCAGGGGCAACGAGGAGACCCAGTACTTC. This sequence encodes CATSRGNEETQYF.

This clonotype was observed many times. The chain links TRBV7-2 to TRBJ2-7; TRBD2 matches at 13 bases. In germline, CDR1 is SGHTA, CDR2 FQGNSA. Germline trimming cut 3 bases from V and 2 bases from J; bases unmatched to any gene: 7. The CDR3 spans 17 residues. The CDR3 protein is CASSFTSGRARAYEQYF. As DNA, the CDR3 is TGTGCCAGCAGCTTCACTAGCGGGAGGGCCAGGGCCTACGAGCAGTACTTC. The full variable domain, in which reference TRBV7-2 and TRBJ2-7 provide the parts outside the CDR3, is GAGVSQSPSNKVTEKGKDVELRCDPISGHTALYWYRQSLGQGLEFLIYFQGNSAPDKSGLPSDRFSAERTGGSVSTLTIQRTQQEDSAVYLCASSFTSGRARAYEQYFGPGTRLTVT.

This clonotype has a count of ten or more. The chain uses TRBV7-8 and TRBJ1-6, with D possibly TRBD1 on 5 matching bases. V was cut by 1 base and J by 0 bases, with 13 bases left in between. CDR1 is SGHVS, CDR2 FQNEAQ, per germline. The CDR3 sequence is 18 residues long. The CDR3 sequence is CASSLVGGPSSYNSPLHF. In nucleotides, the CDR3 is TGTGCCAGCAGCTTAGTTGGGGGACCGAGCTCCTATAATTCACCCCTCCACTTT.

Worth noting for this clonotype: This may arise from a read error, as a much more abundant clone is one base away. V is TRBV3-1 and J is TRBJ2-2; 8 bases agree with TRBD2. The ends lost 0 bases at V and 3 bases at J; junction bases unmatched: 9. This CDR3 is 18 amino acids long. CDR1 is LGHDT and CDR2 is YNNKEL in the germline V gene (reference sequence). CDR3: CASSQDPRVAGYTGELFF. The CDR3 DNA sequence: TGTGCCAGCAGCCAAGACCCCAGAGTAGCGGGGTACACCGGGGAGCTGTTTTTT.

This clonotype was observed a few times. The V and J genes are TRBV2 and TRBJ2-7, with a weak D call TRBD1 (6 bases). Trimming left V 7 bases short and J 0 bases short, with 13 bases between. CDR3 size: 14 residues. CDR1 SNHLY and CDR2 FYNNEI come from the germline V gene. For the CDR3, the DNA is TGTGCCAGCAATCCCAGGGGAAGCTCCTACGAGCAGTACTTC. Encoded protein: CASNPRGSSYEQYF.

This clonotype was picked up a small number of times. The CDR3 is CASSFGDGETQYF. The DNA of the CDR3 is TGTGCCAGCAGCTTTGGGGATGGAGAGACCCAGTACTTC. This chain links TRBV11-2 with TRBJ2-5; D remains unclear. The CDR3 consists of 13 residues. V was clipped by 3 bases and J by 4 bases, with 9 bases between them. From germline, CDR1 is SGHAT and CDR2 FQNNGV.

This clonotype was detected many times. The rearrangement joins TRBV9 to TRBJ2-2; D unresolved. V lost 7 bases to trimming and J lost 6 bases, with 7 bases between them. Germline V gene sequence: CDR1 SGDLS, CDR2 YYNGEE. This CDR3 is 11 amino acids long. CDR3 in DNA: TGTGCCAGCGAAAGAGCCGGGGAGCTGTTTTTT. Protein: CASERAGELFF.

A few counts support this clonotype. This rearrangement joins TRBV20-1 to TRBJ1-5; 7 bases are a match to TRBD1. The CDR3 consists of 14 residues. From germline, CDR1 is DFQATT and CDR2 SNEGSKA (reference sequence). Trimming took 3 bases from V and 6 from J; bases not matched to a gene: 8. Here the CDR3 DNA reads TGCAGTGCTAGTACAGGGGTTTCGGGTCAGCCCCAGCATTTT. Encoded protein: CSASTGVSGQPQHF.

Ten or more counts support this clonotype. This chain joins TRBV7-2 and TRBJ2-3; 8 nucleotides match TRBD1. The V gene's germline CDR1 is SGHTA and CDR2 FQGNSA. CDR3 length equals 15 residues. The junction had 4 bases not matched to a gene; V was cut back by 2 bases and J by 3 bases. CDR3 in DNA: TGTGCCAGCAGCTTACAGGGGGCGGGAACAGATACGCAGTATTTT. Translating gives CASSLQGAGTDTQYF.

The DNA of the CDR3 is TGTGCCAGCAAGGGGCGGGAGTCATATACGCAGTATTTT. Protein sequence: CASKGRESYTQYF. This chain links TRBV6-5 with TRBJ2-3, with 7 bases aligning to TRBD2. This CDR3 has 13 residues. Per germline, CDR1 MNHEY and CDR2 SVGAGI. Trimming removed 7 bases from V and 7 bases from J; junction bases left unmatched: 8.

The sample holds a few counts of this clonotype. The chain has TRBV5-4 and TRBJ2-7; D call uncertain. This CDR3 is built from 13 residues. V dropped 4 bases and J dropped 2 bases, with 10 bases sitting between them. Per the germline V gene, CDR1 is SGHNT and CDR2 is YYREEE (reference sequence). CDR3 nucleotide sequence: TGTGCCAGCAGCATCAGTGTAACCTACGAGCAGTACTTC. Protein sequence: CASSISVTYEQYF.

V is TRBV6-6 and J is TRBJ2-1, with 13 bases aligning to TRBD2. Germline V gene sequence: CDR1 MNHNY, CDR2 SVGAGI (reference sequence). Trimming took 0 bases from V and 6 from J; bases not matched to a gene: 2. The CDR3 runs to 16 residues. The CDR3: CASSYSGLAGRNEQFF. The CDR3 DNA reads TGTGCCAGCAGTTACTCGGGACTAGCGGGACGCAATGAGCAGTTCTTC.

This clonotype was seen repeatedly, ten times or more. The chain has TRBV27 and TRBJ2-5, with D perhaps matching TRBD1 (6 bases). The CDR3 sequence is 15 residues long. Trimming pared 7 bases from V and 7 bases from J, leaving 22 bases between. Germline V lookup: CDR1 MNHEY, CDR2 SMNVEV (reference sequence). The CDR3 here is CASKSGAAAVGTQYF. The CDR3 DNA follows: TGTGCCAGCAAGTCAGGGGCAGCCGCTGTGGGGACCCAGTACTTC.

This clonotype appeared many times. The chain uses TRBV7-8 and TRBJ1-5; D gene unclear. V lost 1 base and J 0 bases, leaving 7 bases between the germline ends. CDR1 is SGHVS, CDR2 FQNEAQ, per germline. The CDR3 totals 15 residues. The CDR3 loop reads CASSLGDHSNQPQHF. The CDR3 DNA sequence: TGTGCCAGCAGCTTAGGGGATCATAGCAATCAGCCCCAGCATTTT.

This clonotype was observed a few times. The chain links TRBV14 to TRBJ2-5; TRBD2 matches at 11 bases. The CDR3 is 15 amino acids. Germline-derived CDR1 and CDR2 are SGHDN and FVKESK. The J segment lost 3 bases and the V segment lost 3 bases, leaving 3 bases of the junction unmatched. The CDR3 loop reads CASSQGLAEKETQYF. CDR3 sequence (DNA): TGTGCCAGCAGCCAGGGACTAGCGGAGAAAGAGACCCAGTACTTC.

This clonotype was counted at least ten times. This chain joins TRBV7-2 and TRBJ1-1, with D unresolved. Germline V lookup: CDR1 SGHTA, CDR2 FQGNSA. This CDR3 region has 13 residues. With 4 bases removed from V and 0 bases from J, the gap between germline ends came to 6 bases. The DNA for the CDR3 is TGTGCCAGCAGCTCGGGTATGAACACTGAAGCTTTCTTT. It specifies CASSSGMNTEAFF.

This clonotype was picked up a small number of times. CDR3 residues: CSVGPKFTDTQYF. CDR3 coding DNA: TGCAGCGTTGGACCCAAGTTCACAGATACGCAGTATTTT. The chain employs TRBV29-1 and TRBJ2-3; D gene ambiguous. This CDR3 comprises 13 residues. CDR1 SQVTM and CDR2 ANQGSEA come from the germline V gene. V lost 4 bases, J lost 2 bases, and 10 bases lay in between.

This clonotype was observed a handful of times. A much larger clone lies a single base off, so this may be a read error. The chain joins TRBV7-4 to TRBJ1-5; 7 bases match TRBD1. CDR3 length: 15 residues. Losses at the gene ends were 1 base for V and 9 bases for J; bases not matched to a gene: 9. Per the germline V gene, CDR1 is SGHVT and CDR2 is SQSDAQ. The CDR3 is CASSLGGQGVSPQHF. The CDR3 bases are TGTGCCAGCAGCTTAGGAGGGCAGGGGGTGTCGCCCCAGCATTTT.

The CDR3 nucleotides read TGTGCCAGCAGCCCCGCTTACAATGAGCAGTTCTTC. This translates into CASSPAYNEQFF. The chain is built from TRBV7-2 and TRBJ2-1, with unresolved D. Germline-derived CDR1 and CDR2 are SGHTA and FQGNSA. V was pared by 5 bases and J by 4 bases, with 6 bases between. The CDR3 contains 12 residues.

The chain uses TRBV7-4 and TRBJ1-4; D unresolved. This CDR3 contains 15 residues. Trimming removed 2 bases from V and 5 bases from J, with 12 bases in between. The germline CDR1 and CDR2 sequences are SGHVT and SQSDAQ. CDR3 DNA sequence: TGTGCCAGCAGCTTATTGGGCGAGAGGAATGAAAAACTGTTTTTT. Translating it yields CASSLLGERNEKLFF.

This clonotype has more than one count but fewer than ten. The V call is TRBV29-1, the J call TRBJ2-3; 8 nucleotides line up with TRBD1. Germline-derived CDR1 and CDR2 are SQVTM and ANQGSEA. Trimming cost V 7 bases and J 3 bases; bases outside gene matches: 6. This CDR3 spans 13 amino acids. In nucleotides, the CDR3 is TGCAGCGCAACCGACAGGGGAACAGATACGCAGTATTTT. Its translation is CSATDRGTDTQYF.

This clonotype was seen a few times. The V gene is TRBV6-2 or TRBV6-3, the J gene TRBJ2-7, with D possibly being TRBD1 or TRBD2 (6 bases each). V was pared by 10 bases and J by 2 bases, with 18 bases between. Germline assignment: CDR1 MNHEY and CDR2 SVGEGT. This CDR3 spans 14 amino acids. CDR3 nucleotides: TGTGCCATACAGAGGGGGGATCGAACCTACGAGCAGTACTTC. This gives the protein CAIQRGDRTYEQYF.

This clonotype came up a few times. This sequence joins TRBV29-1 and TRBJ2-3, with TRBD2 matching over 9 bases. V trimming: 8 bases; J trimming: 3 bases; junction bases outside the gene matches: 9. Germline-derived CDR1 and CDR2 are SQVTM and ANQGSEA. The CDR3 spans 14 residues. The CDR3 loop is CSTQLAGTTDTQYF. CDR3 DNA: TGCAGCACGCAACTAGCGGGCACAACAGATACGCAGTATTTT.

This clonotype was observed many times. DNA for the CDR3: TGTGCCAGCAGTGAATCGTCTAGCGGGGTCTACGAGCAGTACTTC. Translation: CASSESSSGVYEQYF. The rearrangement uses TRBV25-1 and TRBJ2-7; 9 bases line up with TRBD2. CDR3 length: 15 residues. Germline CDR1 MGHDK, CDR2 SYGVNS. Trimming at V came to 1 base and at J to 3 bases, leaving 4 bases not matched to a gene.

This clonotype was seen repeatedly, ten times or more. The chain carries TRBV12-3 or TRBV12-4 and TRBJ2-6; the match to TRBD2 covers 7 bases. This CDR3 spans 16 amino acids. With 8 bases clipped from V and 0 bases from J, the junction kept 7 bases outside the gene matches. The CDR3, as DNA: TGTGCCAGCGGGGACGGGGGGTCCTCTGGGGCCAACGTCCTGACTTTC. Its protein product is CASGDGGSSGANVLTF.

This clonotype was observed at least ten times. The rearrangement uses TRBV7-2 and TRBJ2-1; TRBD2 matches 13 bases. The CDR3 is 17 amino acids. V shed 1 base, J shed 8 bases, and the junction held 8 bases outside the gene matches. Per the germline V gene, CDR1 is SGHTA and CDR2 is FQGNSA. CDR3 sequence: CASSLVRTSGRAHEQFF. In DNA form, the CDR3 reads TGTGCCAGCAGCTTAGTCCGAACTAGCGGGAGGGCCCATGAGCAGTTCTTC.

This clonotype appeared a few times. V usage is TRBV7-9 and J usage is TRBJ2-1; TRBD2 is a possible D gene (6 bases). CDR3 length equals 14 residues. Germline CDR1 is SEHNR and CDR2 is FQNEAQ (reference sequence). V was shortened by 2 bases and J by 7 bases, with 12 bases between the two germline ends. In DNA, the CDR3 is TGTGCCAGCAGCTTAAACGCCGGAGGGAATGAGCAGTTCTTC. Translation gives CASSLNAGGNEQFF.

This clonotype appeared a few times. This chain connects TRBV20-1 to TRBJ2-3; 8 bases agree with TRBD2. The junction had 12 bases not matched to a gene; V was cut back by 6 bases and J by 4 bases. CDR1 and CDR2 (germline): DFQATT, SNEGSKA (reference sequence). This CDR3 contains 15 residues. CDR3 nucleotide sequence: TGCAGTGCCAGGGGTCCAGCGGGAGATCCAGATACGCAGTATTTT. Residues: CSARGPAGDPDTQYF.